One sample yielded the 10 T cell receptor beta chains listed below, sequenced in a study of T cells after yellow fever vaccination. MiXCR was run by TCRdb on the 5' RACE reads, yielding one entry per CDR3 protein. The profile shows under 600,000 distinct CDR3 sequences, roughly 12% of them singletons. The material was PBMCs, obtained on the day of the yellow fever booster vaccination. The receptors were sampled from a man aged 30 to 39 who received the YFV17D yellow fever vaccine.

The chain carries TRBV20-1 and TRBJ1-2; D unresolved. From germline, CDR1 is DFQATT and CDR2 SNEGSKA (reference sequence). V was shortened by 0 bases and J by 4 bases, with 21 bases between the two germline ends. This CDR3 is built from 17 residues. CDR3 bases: TGCAGTGCTAGAGATTGGAGAGACGGGAAGGATCGCTATGGCTACACCTTC. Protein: CSARDWRDGKDRYGYTF.

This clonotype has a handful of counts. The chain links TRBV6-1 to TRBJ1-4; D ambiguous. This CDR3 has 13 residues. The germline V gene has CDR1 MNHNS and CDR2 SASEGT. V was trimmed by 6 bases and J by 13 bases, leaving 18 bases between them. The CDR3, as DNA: TGTGCCAGCAGCCGTACCTCCGGGGAGGGACTGTTTTTT. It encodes CASSRTSGEGLFF.

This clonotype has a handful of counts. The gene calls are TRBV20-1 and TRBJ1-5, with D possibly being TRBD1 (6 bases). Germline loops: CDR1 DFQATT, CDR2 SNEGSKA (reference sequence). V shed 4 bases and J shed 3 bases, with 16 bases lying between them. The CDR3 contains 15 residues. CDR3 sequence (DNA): TGCAGTGCTAAGAACGAGGGGGACTCCAATCAGCCCCAGCATTTT. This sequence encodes CSAKNEGDSNQPQHF.

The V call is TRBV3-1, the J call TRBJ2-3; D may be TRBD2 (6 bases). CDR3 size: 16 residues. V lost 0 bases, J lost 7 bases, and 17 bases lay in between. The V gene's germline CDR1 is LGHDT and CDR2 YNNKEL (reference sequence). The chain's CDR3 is CASSQEGAGRVNTQYF. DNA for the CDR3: TGTGCCAGCAGCCAAGAAGGAGCGGGTCGGGTCAATACGCAGTATTTT.

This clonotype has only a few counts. The CDR3 is CASGSRTGGPQYF. The CDR3 coding sequence is TGCGCCAGCGGGTCGAGGACAGGGGGGCCCCAGTACTTC. The genes are TRBV10-1 and TRBJ2-7; 10 positions agree with TRBD1. The J segment lost 10 bases and the V segment lost 8 bases, leaving 11 bases of the junction unmatched. The CDR3 runs 13 residues. CDR1 WNHNN and CDR2 SYGVQD come from the germline V gene (reference sequence).

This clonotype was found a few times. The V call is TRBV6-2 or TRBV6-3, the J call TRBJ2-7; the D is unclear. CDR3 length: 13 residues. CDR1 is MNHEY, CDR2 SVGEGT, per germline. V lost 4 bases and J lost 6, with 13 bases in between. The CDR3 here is CASSFNHLGEQYF. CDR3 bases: TGTGCCAGCAGTTTTAACCACCTTGGCGAGCAGTACTTC.

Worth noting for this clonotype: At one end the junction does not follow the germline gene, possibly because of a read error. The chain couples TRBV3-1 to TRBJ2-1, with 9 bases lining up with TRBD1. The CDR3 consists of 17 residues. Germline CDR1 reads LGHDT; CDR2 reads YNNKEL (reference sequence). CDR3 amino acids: CATSKETRDRAYNEQFF. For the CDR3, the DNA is TGTGCCACCAGCAAAGAGACCCGGGACAGGGCATACAATGAGCAGTTCTTC.

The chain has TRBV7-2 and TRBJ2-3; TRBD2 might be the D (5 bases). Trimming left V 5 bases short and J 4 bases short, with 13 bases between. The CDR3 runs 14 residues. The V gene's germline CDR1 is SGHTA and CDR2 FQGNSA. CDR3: CASSTVPGSDTQYF. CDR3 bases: TGTGCCAGCAGCACAGTCCCGGGGTCAGATACGCAGTATTTT.

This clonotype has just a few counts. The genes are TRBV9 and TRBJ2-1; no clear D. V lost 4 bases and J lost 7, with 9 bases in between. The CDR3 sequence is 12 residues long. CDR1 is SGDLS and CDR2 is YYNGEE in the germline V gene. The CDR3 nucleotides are TGTGCCAGCAGCCCCCGCCGTAATGAGCAGTTCTTC. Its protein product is CASSPRRNEQFF.

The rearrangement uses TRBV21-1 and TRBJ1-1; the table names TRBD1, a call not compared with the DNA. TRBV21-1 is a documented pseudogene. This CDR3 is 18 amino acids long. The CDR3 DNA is TGTGCCAGCAGCAAAGCGCTTCGGCAGGGACACATGAACACTGAAGCTTTCTTT. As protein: CASSKALRQGHMNTEAFF.